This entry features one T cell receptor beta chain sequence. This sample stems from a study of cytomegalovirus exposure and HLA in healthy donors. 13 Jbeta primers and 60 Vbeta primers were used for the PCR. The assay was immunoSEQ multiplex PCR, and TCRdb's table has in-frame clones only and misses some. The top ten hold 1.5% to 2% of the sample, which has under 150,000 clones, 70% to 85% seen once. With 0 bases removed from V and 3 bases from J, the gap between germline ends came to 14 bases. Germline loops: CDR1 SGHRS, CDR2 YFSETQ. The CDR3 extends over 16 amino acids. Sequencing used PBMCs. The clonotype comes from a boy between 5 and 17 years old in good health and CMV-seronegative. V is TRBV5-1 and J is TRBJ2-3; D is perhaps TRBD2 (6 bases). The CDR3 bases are TGCGCCAGCAGCTTGGTGGGCAGGGCGGGGACAGATACGCAGTATTTT. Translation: CASSLVGRAGTDTQYF.